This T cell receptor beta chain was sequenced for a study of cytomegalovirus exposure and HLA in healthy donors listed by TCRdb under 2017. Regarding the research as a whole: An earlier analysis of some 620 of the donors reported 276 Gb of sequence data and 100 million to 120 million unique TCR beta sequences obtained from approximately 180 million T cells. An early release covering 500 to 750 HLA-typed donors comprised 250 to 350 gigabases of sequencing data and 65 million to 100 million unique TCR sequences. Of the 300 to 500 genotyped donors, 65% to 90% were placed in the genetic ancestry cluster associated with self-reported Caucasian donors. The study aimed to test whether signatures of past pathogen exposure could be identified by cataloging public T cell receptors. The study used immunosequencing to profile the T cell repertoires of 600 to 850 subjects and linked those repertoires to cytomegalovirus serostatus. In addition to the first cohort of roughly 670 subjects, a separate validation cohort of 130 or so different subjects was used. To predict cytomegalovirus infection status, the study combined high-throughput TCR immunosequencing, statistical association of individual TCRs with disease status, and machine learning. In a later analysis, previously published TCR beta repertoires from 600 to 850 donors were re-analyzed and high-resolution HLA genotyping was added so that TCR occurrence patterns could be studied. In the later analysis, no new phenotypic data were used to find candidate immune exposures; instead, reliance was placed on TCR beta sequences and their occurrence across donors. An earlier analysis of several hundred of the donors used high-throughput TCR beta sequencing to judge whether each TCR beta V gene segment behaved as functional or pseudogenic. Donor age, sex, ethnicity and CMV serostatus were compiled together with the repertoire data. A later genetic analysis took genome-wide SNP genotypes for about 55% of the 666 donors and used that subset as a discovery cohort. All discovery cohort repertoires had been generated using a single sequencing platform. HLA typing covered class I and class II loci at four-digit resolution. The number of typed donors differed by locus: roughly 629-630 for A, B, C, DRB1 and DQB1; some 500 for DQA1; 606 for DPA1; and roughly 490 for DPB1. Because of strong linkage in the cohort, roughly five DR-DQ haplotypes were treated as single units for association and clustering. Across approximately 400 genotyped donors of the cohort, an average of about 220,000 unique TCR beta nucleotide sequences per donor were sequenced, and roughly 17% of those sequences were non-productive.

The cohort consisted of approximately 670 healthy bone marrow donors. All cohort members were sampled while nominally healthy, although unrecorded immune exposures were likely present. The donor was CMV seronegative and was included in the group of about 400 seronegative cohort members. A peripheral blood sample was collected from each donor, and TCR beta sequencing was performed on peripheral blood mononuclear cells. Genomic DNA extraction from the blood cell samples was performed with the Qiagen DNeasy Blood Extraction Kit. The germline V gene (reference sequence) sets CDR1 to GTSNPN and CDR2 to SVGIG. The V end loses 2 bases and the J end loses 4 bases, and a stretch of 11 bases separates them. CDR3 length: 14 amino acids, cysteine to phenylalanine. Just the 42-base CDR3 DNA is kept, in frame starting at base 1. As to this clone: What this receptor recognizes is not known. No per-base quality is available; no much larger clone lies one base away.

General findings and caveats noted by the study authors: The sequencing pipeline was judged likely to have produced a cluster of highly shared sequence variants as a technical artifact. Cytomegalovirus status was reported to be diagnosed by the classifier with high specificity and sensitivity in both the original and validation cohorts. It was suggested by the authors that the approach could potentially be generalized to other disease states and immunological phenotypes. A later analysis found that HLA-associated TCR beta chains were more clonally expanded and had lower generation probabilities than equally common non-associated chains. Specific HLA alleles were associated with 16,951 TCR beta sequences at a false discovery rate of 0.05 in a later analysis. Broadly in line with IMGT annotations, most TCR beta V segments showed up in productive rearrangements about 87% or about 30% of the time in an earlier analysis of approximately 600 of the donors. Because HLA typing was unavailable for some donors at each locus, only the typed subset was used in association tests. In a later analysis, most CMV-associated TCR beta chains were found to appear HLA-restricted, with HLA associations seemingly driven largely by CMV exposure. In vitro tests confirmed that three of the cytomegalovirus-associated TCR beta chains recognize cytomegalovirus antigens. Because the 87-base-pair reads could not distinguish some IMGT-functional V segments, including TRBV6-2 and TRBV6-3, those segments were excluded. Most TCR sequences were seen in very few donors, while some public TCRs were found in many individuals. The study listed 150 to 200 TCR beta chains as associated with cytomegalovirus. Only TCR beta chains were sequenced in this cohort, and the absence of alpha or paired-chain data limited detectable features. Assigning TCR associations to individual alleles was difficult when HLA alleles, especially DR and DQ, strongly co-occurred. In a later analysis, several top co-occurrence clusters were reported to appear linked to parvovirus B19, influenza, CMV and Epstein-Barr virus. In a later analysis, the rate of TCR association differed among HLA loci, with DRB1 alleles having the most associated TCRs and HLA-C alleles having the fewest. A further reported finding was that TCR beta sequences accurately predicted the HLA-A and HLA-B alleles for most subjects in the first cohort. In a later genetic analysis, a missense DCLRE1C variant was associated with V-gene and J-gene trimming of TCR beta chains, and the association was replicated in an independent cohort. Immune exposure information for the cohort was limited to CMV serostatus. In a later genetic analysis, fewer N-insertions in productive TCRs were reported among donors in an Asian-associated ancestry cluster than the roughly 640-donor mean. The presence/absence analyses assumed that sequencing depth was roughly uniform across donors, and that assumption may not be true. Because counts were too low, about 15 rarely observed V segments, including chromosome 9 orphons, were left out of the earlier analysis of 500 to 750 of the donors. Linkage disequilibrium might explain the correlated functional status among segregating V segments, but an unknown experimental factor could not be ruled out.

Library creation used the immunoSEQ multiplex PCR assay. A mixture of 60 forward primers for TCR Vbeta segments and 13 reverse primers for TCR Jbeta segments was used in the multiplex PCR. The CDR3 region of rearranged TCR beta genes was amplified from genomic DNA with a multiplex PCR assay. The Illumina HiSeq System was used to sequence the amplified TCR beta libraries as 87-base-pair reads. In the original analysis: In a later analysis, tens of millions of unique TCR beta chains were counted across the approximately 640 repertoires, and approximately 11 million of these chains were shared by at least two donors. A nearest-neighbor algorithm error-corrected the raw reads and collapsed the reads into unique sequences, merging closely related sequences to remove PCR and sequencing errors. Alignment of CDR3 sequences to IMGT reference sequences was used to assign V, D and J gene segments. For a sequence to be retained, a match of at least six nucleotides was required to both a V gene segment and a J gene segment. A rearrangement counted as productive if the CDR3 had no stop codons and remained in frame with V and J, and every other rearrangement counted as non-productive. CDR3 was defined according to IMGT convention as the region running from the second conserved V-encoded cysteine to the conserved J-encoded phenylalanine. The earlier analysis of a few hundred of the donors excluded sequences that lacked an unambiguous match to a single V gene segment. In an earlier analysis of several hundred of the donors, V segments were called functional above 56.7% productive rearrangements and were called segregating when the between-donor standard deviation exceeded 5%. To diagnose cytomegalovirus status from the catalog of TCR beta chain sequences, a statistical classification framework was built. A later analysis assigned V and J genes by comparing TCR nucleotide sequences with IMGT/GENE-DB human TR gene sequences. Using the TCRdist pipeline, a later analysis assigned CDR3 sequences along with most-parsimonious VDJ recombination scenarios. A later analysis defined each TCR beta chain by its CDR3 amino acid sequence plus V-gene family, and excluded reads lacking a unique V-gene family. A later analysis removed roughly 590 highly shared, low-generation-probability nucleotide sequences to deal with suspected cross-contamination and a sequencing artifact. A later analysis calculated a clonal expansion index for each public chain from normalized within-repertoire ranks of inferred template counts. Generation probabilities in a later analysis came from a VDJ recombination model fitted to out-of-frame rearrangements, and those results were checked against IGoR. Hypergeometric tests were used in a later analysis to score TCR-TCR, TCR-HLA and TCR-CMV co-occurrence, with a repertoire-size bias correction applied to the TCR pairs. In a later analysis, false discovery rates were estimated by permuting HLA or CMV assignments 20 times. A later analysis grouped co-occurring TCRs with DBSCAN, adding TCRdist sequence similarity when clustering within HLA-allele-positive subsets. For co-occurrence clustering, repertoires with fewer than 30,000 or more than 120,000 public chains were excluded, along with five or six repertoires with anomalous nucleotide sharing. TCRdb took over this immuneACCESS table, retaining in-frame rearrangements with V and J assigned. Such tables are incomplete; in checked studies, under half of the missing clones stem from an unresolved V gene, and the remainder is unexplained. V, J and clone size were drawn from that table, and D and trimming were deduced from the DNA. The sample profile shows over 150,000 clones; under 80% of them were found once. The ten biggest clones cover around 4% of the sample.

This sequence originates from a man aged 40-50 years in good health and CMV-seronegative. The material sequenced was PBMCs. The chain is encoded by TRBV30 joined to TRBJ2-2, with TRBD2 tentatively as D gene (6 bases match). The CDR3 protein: CAWSPGVGTGELFF. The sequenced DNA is TGTGCCTGGAGTCCGGGGGTCGGCACCGGGGAGCTGTTTTTT. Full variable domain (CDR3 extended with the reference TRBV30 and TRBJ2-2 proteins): SQTIHQWPATLVQPVGSPLSLECTVEGTSNPNLYWYRQAAGRGLQLLFYSVGIGQISSEVPQNLSASRPQDRQFILSSKKLLLSDSGFYLCAWSPGVGTGELFFGEGSRLTVL.